Each of the 4 T cell receptor beta chains below was sequenced from the same sample in a study of cytomegalovirus exposure and HLA in healthy donors. Primers: 60 Vbeta forward and 13 Jbeta reverse. Clones were sequenced by immunoSEQ multiplex PCR, and TCRdb holds only the in-frame ones, with some missing. The table shows under 45,000 clones, with 50% to 75% occurring only once. Sequenced input: PBMCs. The source of these receptors is a human donor in good health.

The genes are TRBV7-9 and TRBJ1-4, with 7 bases that match TRBD1. V shed 4 bases, J shed 8 bases, and the junction held 1 base outside the gene matches. Per the germline V gene, CDR1 is SEHNR and CDR2 is FQNEAQ (reference sequence). This CDR3 spans 12 amino acids. Written as DNA, the CDR3 is TGTGCCAGCAGCTCGGACAGGGAAAAACTGTTTTTT. It yields the protein CASSSDREKLFF.

This chain links TRBV5-1 with TRBJ2-5; weak D call: TRBD1 (5 bases). The CDR3 spans 13 residues. CDR1 and CDR2 from the germline V gene are SGHRS and YFSETQ. Trimming stripped 3 bases from V and 5 bases from J, with 11 bases between. The CDR3: CASSSGGAETQYF. In DNA form, the CDR3 reads TGCGCCAGCAGCTCTGGTGGGGCGGAGACCCAGTACTTC.

The chain has TRBV5-1 and TRBJ2-7; tentatively, D is TRBD2 (6 bases). V lost 0 bases and J lost 9, with 16 bases in between. Germline-derived CDR1 and CDR2 are SGHRS and YFSETQ. There are 14 residues in the CDR3. CDR3 sequence: CASSLGDSPLGQYF. CDR3 nucleotides: TGCGCCAGCAGCTTGGGGGACTCACCTCTGGGGCAGTACTTC.

This chain links TRBV5-1 with TRBJ2-5; perhaps TRBD2 as D (6 bases). Germline CDR1 and CDR2: SGHRS and YFSETQ. The V gene lost 4 bases and the J gene lost 5 bases, with 6 bases spanning the gap. The CDR3 runs to 11 residues. The DNA of the CDR3 is TGCGCCAGCAGCGCGGGGGAGACCCAGTACTTC. It codes for CASSAGETQYF.